Shown below are 30 T cell receptor beta chains from a single sample sequenced in a study of T cell responses to AZD1222 COVID-19 vaccine. The protocol was immunoSEQ multiplex PCR, while the TCRdb copy is restricted to in-frame clones and leaves out a portion. This table holds roughly 200,000 clones, approximately 92% found once. This material consisted of peripheral blood, taken 28 days after the second dose of the MenACWY control vaccine. The receptors were sampled from an adult who received the MenACWY meningococcal vaccine as a control.

The chain couples TRBV7-9 to TRBJ2-2, with a tentative D call TRBD2 (7 bases). The V end lost 3 bases, the J end lost 4 bases, and 12 bases lay between the germline ends. The CDR3 consists of 15 residues. The germline CDR1 and CDR2 sequences are SEHNR and FQNEAQ (reference sequence). CDR3 amino acids: CASSLGGGGTGELFF. The CDR3 DNA is TGTGCCAGCAGCTTGGGCGGGGGCGGCACCGGGGAGCTGTTTTTT.

V and J are TRBV7-2 and TRBJ2-1, with D hard to call. V was trimmed by 1 base and J by 7 bases, leaving 5 bases between them. This CDR3 has 12 residues. Germline V gene sequence: CDR1 SGHTA, CDR2 FQGNSA. This CDR3 reads CASSLVLNEQFF. As DNA, the CDR3 is TGTGCCAGCAGCTTAGTTCTAAATGAGCAGTTCTTC. The full variable domain, with the rest looked up from reference TRBV7-2 and TRBJ2-1, is GAGVSQSPSNKVTEKGKDVELRCDPISGHTALYWYRQSLGQGLEFLIYFQGNSAPDKSGLPSDRFSAERTGGSVSTLTIQRTQQEDSAVYLCASSLVLNEQFFGPGTRLTVL.

The chain uses TRBV19 and TRBJ1-2; 8 nucleotides agree with TRBD1. The CDR3 sequence is 18 residues long. In germline, CDR1 is LNHDA, CDR2 SQIVND (reference sequence). Unmatched junction bases numbered 15, after V lost 2 bases and J lost 4 bases. CDR3 nucleotides: TGTGCCAGTAGTATATGGTCTGGCAGGGGGCGATTAAGCTATGGCTACACCTTC. This gives the protein CASSIWSGRGRLSYGYTF.

The chain has TRBV5-4 and TRBJ1-4; D is unclear. V shed 4 bases and J shed 5 bases, with 15 bases lying between them. Germline CDR1 reads SGHNT; CDR2 reads YYREEE (reference sequence). The CDR3 runs 15 residues. CDR3 protein: CASSLSGLRNEKLFF. The CDR3 DNA is TGTGCCAGCAGCCTGTCGGGTTTAAGGAATGAAAAACTGTTTTTT. Full variable domain (outside the CDR3, taken from reference TRBV5-4 and TRBJ1-4): ETGVTQSPTHLIKTRGQQVTLRCSSQSGHNTVSWYQQALGQGPQFIFQYYREEENGRGNFPPRFSGLQFPNYSSELNVNALELDDSALYLCASSLSGLRNEKLFFGSGTQLSVL.

The rearrangement links TRBV7-8 to TRBJ2-4, with a tentative D call TRBD2 (5 bases). The V and J ends lost 3 bases and 8 bases respectively, with 11 bases between them. The CDR3 covers 13 residues. Germline CDR1 reads SGHVS; CDR2 reads FQNEAQ. The CDR3 loop is CASSFGNWDIQYF. For the CDR3, the DNA is TGTGCCAGCAGCTTCGGGAATTGGGACATTCAGTACTTC.

J is TRBJ1-4 and V is TRBV27, with unresolved D. V shed 6 bases and J shed 4 bases, with 9 bases lying between them. This CDR3 has 13 amino acids. Germline V gene sequence: CDR1 MNHEY, CDR2 SMNVEV (reference sequence). The CDR3 DNA reads as TGTGCCAGCAGGTCTGGAGTTAATGAAAAACTGTTTTTT. It translates to CASRSGVNEKLFF. The whole variable domain, remainder taken from reference TRBV27 and TRBJ1-4, is EAQVTQNPRYLITVTGKKLTVTCSQNMNHEYMSWYRQDPGLGLRQIYYSMNVEVTDKGDVPEGYKVSRKEKRNFPLILESPSPNQTSLYFCASRSGVNEKLFFGSGTQLSVL.

The chain is built from TRBV6-1 and TRBJ1-2; the D is unclear. Germline CDR1 is MNHNS and CDR2 is SASEGT. CDR3 length equals 12 residues. V was trimmed by 3 bases and J by 7 bases, leaving 9 bases between them. The CDR3 protein is CASSEAVVGYTF. As DNA, the CDR3 is TGTGCCAGCAGTGAGGCGGTGGTTGGCTACACCTTC.

A few counts support this clone. The rearrangement joins TRBV2 to TRBJ2-7; a possible D gene is TRBD1 (5 bases). Per the germline V gene, CDR1 is SNHLY and CDR2 is FYNNEI. Trimming removed 3 bases from V and 4 bases from J, with 10 bases in between. The CDR3 runs to 13 residues. CDR3 sequence reads: CASSEGRAYEQYF. The DNA of the CDR3 is TGTGCCAGCAGTGAGGGCAGGGCTTACGAGCAGTACTTC.

This chain joins TRBV18 and TRBJ2-7, with D unresolved. This CDR3 region has 12 residues. The germline V gene encodes CDR1 KGHSH and CDR2 LQKENI. The V end was cut by 3 bases, the J end by 5 bases, with 8 bases between. CDR3 sequence: CASSPTMDEQYF. CDR3 coding DNA: TGTGCCAGCTCACCGACCATGGACGAGCAGTACTTC.

The rearrangement uses TRBV12-3 or TRBV12-4 and TRBJ1-1, with D uncertain. V lost 3 bases and J lost 2, with 7 bases in between. This CDR3 contains 13 residues. The CDR3 region has the DNA TGTGCCAGCAGTTTCGATGTAAACACTGAAGCTTTCTTT. It encodes CASSFDVNTEAFF.

The genes are TRBV29-1 and TRBJ1-1; D might be TRBD1 (5 bases). V dropped 7 bases and J dropped 3 bases, with 15 bases sitting between them. The CDR3 totals 13 residues. In germline, CDR1 is SQVTM, CDR2 ANQGSEA. The CDR3 loop reads CSADSQMDTEAFF. The CDR3 nucleotides read TGCAGCGCCGACAGTCAAATGGACACTGAAGCTTTCTTT. The full variable domain, with the rest looked up from reference TRBV29-1 and TRBJ1-1, is SAVISQKPSRDICQRGTSLTIQCQVDSQVTMMFWYRQQPGQSLTLIATANQGSEATYESGFVIDKFPISRPNLTFSTLTVSNMSPEDSSIYLCSADSQMDTEAFFGQGTRLTVV.

The genes are TRBV7-8 and TRBJ1-4; D perhaps matches TRBD1 (6 bases). The germline CDR1 and CDR2 sequences are SGHVS and FQNEAQ. The CDR3 totals 15 residues. Trimming cost V 5 bases and J 3 bases, with 13 bases left between them. The DNA of the CDR3 is TGTGCCAGCAGCCGAGACAGGCCCCCTAATGAAAAACTGTTTTTT. Translating it yields CASSRDRPPNEKLFF. Variable domain in full (rest from reference TRBV7-8 and TRBJ1-4): GAGVSQSPRYKVAKRGQDVALRCDPISGHVSLFWYQQALGQGPEFLTYFQNEAQLDKSGLPSDRFFAERPEGSVSTLKIQRTQQEDSAVYLCASSRDRPPNEKLFFGSGTQLSVL.

This chain links TRBV19 with TRBJ1-6; TRBD1 is a possible D gene (5 bases). With 1 base removed from V and 5 bases from J, the gap between germline ends came to 9 bases. CDR1 and CDR2 (germline): LNHDA, SQIVND (reference sequence). The CDR3 covers 15 residues. The CDR3 DNA sequence: TGTGCCAGTAGTATAGTGGCGGGGGATAATTCACCCCTCCACTTT. It is translated as CASSIVAGDNSPLHF.

The chain joins TRBV7-2 to TRBJ2-7; 9 bases map to TRBD1. Trimming at V came to 6 bases and at J to 3 bases, leaving 9 bases not matched to a gene. CDR1 SGHTA and CDR2 FQGNSA come from the germline V gene. CDR3 length: 15 residues. The CDR3 coding sequence is TGTGCCAGCAGTTTTATGCCGGGACAGGGCTACGAGCAGTACTTC. Its protein product is CASSFMPGQGYEQYF.

Only one count was recorded for this clone. For the CDR3, the DNA is TGTGCCAGCTGGGACAGGTCGGACTATGGCTACACCTTC. It codes for CASWDRSDYGYTF. The V and J genes are TRBV7-9 and TRBJ1-2; 8 positions agree with TRBD1. The germline gives CDR1 SEHNR, CDR2 FQNEAQ (reference sequence). Losses at the gene ends were 8 bases for V and 3 bases for J; bases not matched to a gene: 5. There are 13 residues in the CDR3.

V gene TRBV4-1 combines with J gene TRBJ2-1, with 10 nucleotides matching TRBD2. This CDR3 is 16 amino acids long. V lost 2 bases, J lost 7 bases, and 8 bases stayed unmatched. In germline, CDR1 is MGHRA, CDR2 YSYEKL. CDR3: CASSQLSGGVGNEQFF. The CDR3 DNA reads TGCGCCAGCAGCCAACTGAGCGGGGGGGTTGGGAATGAGCAGTTCTTC.

This chain joins TRBV5-1 and TRBJ1-1, with a tentative D call TRBD1 (6 bases). Germline V gives CDR1 SGHRS, CDR2 YFSETQ. The CDR3 spans 13 residues. Trimming left V 3 bases short and J 4 bases short, with 10 bases between. In nucleotides, the CDR3 is TGCGCCAGCAGCTCACAGGGAGGCACTGAAGCTTTCTTT. The encoded protein is CASSSQGGTEAFF.

The rearrangement links TRBV5-1 to TRBJ2-7; unclear D gene. V shed 3 bases and J shed 3 bases, with 13 bases lying between them. The CDR3 sequence is 14 residues long. Germline V gives CDR1 SGHRS, CDR2 YFSETQ. The CDR3 sequence: CASSSRKGGYEQYF. The CDR3 DNA follows: TGCGCCAGCAGCTCCAGGAAGGGCGGCTACGAGCAGTACTTC.

V gene TRBV5-1 combines with J gene TRBJ2-7, with D possibly being TRBD1 (6 bases). Germline V lookup: CDR1 SGHRS, CDR2 YFSETQ. The CDR3 contains 15 residues. Trimming removed 0 bases at V and 2 bases at J, with 12 bases between. The CDR3 region is CASSLDLRGPYEQYF. The CDR3 coding sequence is TGCGCCAGCAGCTTGGATCTCAGGGGACCCTACGAGCAGTACTTC.

The DNA of the CDR3 is TGTGCCAGTGGCGGGGGGGATCATTATGGCTACACCTTC. Its translation is CASGGGDHYGYTF. The rearrangement links TRBV19 to TRBJ1-2, with D perhaps TRBD1 (5 bases). The CDR3 totals 13 residues. V gave up 8 bases and J gave up 5 bases, with 15 bases separating them. Germline assignment: CDR1 LNHDA and CDR2 SQIVND (reference sequence). The variable domain in full, with the rest retrieved from reference TRBV19 and TRBJ1-2, is DGGITQSPKYLFRKEGQNVTLSCEQNLNHDAMYWYRQDPGQGLRLIYYSQIVNDFQKGDIAEGYSVSREKKESFPLTVTSAQKNPTAFYLCASGGGDHYGYTFGSGTRLTVV.

The chain links TRBV20-1 to TRBJ1-2; weak D call: TRBD1 (5 bases). V was pared by 8 bases and J by 5 bases, with 12 bases between. The CDR3 runs to 11 residues. In germline, CDR1 is DFQATT, CDR2 SNEGSKA (reference sequence). Here the CDR3 reads CSSPGKYGYTF. CDR3 bases: TGCAGTTCACCAGGGAAGTATGGCTACACCTTC.

This clone was observed once. The V and J genes are TRBV2 and TRBJ1-2; D not certain. V was cut by 7 bases and J by 2 bases, with 8 bases left in between. This CDR3 contains 12 residues. CDR1 is SNHLY and CDR2 is FYNNEI in the germline V gene. The CDR3: CASKAENYGYTF. CDR3 DNA sequence: TGTGCCAGCAAAGCAGAGAACTATGGCTACACCTTC. The full variable domain, completed using reference TRBV2 and TRBJ1-2, is EPEVTQTPSHQVTQMGQEVILRCVPISNHLYFYWYRQILGQKVEFLVSFYNNEISEKSEIFDDQFSVERPDGSNFTLKIRSTKLEDSAMYFCASKAENYGYTFGSGTRLTVV.

The chain couples TRBV3-1 (or the pseudogene TRBV3-2) to TRBJ1-3; 7 nucleotides agree with TRBD1. Trimming cost V 0 bases and J 0 bases; bases outside gene matches: 8. The V gene's germline CDR1 is LGHDT and CDR2 YNNKEL (reference sequence). This CDR3 comprises 18 residues. CDR3 protein: CASSQDNAGQLSGNTIYF. CDR3 nucleotides: TGTGCCAGCAGCCAAGATAACGCGGGACAGCTCTCTGGAAACACCATATATTTT.

V usage is TRBV5-4 and J usage is TRBJ2-7; tentative D call: TRBD2 (5 bases). V was trimmed by 3 bases and J by 7 bases, leaving 17 bases between them. From germline, CDR1 is SGHNT and CDR2 YYREEE (reference sequence). The CDR3 runs to 14 residues. The CDR3 sequence: CASSSRGSREEQYF. The CDR3 nucleotides read TGTGCCAGCAGCTCCCGGGGTAGCCGAGAGGAGCAGTACTTC. Full variable domain (missing parts from reference TRBV5-4 and TRBJ2-7): ETGVTQSPTHLIKTRGQQVTLRCSSQSGHNTVSWYQQALGQGPQFIFQYYREEENGRGNFPPRFSGLQFPNYSSELNVNALELDDSALYLCASSSRGSREEQYFGPGTRLTVT.

The rearrangement links TRBV10-3 to TRBJ1-2; D might be TRBD1 (6 bases). The length of the CDR3 is 13 residues. In germline, CDR1 is ENHRY, CDR2 SYGVKD. V was pared by 10 bases and J by 3 bases, with 15 bases between. The CDR3 reads CATLEGGDYGYTF. Written as DNA, the CDR3 is TGTGCCACCCTAGAGGGGGGTGACTATGGCTACACCTTC.

The chain combines TRBV7-9 with TRBJ1-2; 7 positions agree with TRBD1. The CDR3 consists of 14 residues. Germline V gene sequence: CDR1 SEHNR, CDR2 FQNEAQ (reference sequence). Trimming removed 5 bases from V and 2 bases from J; junction bases left unmatched: 5. CDR3 DNA sequence: TGTGCCAGCAGCCCCGACAGGGTGAACTATGGCTACACCTTC. The encoded protein is CASSPDRVNYGYTF.

This chain joins TRBV12-3 or TRBV12-4 and TRBJ2-7, with D possibly matching TRBD2 (6 bases). Trimming shortened V by 0 bases and J by 7 bases, and 10 bases separated the two germline ends. This CDR3 contains 13 residues. CDR3 sequence (DNA): TGTGCCAGCAGTTTAGCGGGCGGGGTTGAGCAGTACTTC. Its protein product is CASSLAGGVEQYF.

Comment on this clone: The sample holds other DNA sequences that translate to the same CDR3. This chain links TRBV5-1 with TRBJ2-3, with D possibly being TRBD1 or TRBD2 (6 bases each). Trimming took 2 bases from V and 6 from J, leaving 13 bases between them. Germline assignment: CDR1 SGHRS and CDR2 YFSETQ. The CDR3 runs to 14 residues. As DNA, the CDR3 is TGCGCCAGCAGCTTAGGGGGGCCAGAGGATACGCAGTATTTT. Amino acid sequence: CASSLGGPEDTQYF.

This rearrangement joins TRBV5-8 to TRBJ1-2; 7 positions match TRBD1. CDR1 is SGHTS and CDR2 is YDEGEE in the germline V gene. The trim removed 4 bases at V and 6 bases at J, leaving 15 bases unmatched. This CDR3 has 16 residues. Written as DNA, the CDR3 is TGTGCCAGCAGCCTCGGGACAGCCAAGACTGTAAATGGCTACACCTTC. Translated: CASSLGTAKTVNGYTF. The whole variable domain, filled in from reference TRBV5-8 and TRBJ1-2, reads EAGVTQSPTHLIKTRGQQATLRCSPISGHTSVYWYQQALGLGLQFLLWYDEGEERNRGNFPPRFSGRQFPNYSSELNVNALELEDSALYLCASSLGTAKTVNGYTFGSGTRLTVV.

The V and J genes are TRBV7-4 and TRBJ1-1; no reliable D call. V shed 3 bases and J shed 3 bases, with 8 bases lying between them. This CDR3 contains 13 residues. Germline-derived CDR1 and CDR2 are SGHVT and SQSDAQ. The CDR3 bases are TGTGCCAGCAGCTTTGGTTTGGACACTGAAGCTTTCTTT. Its translation: CASSFGLDTEAFF.